The 27 T cell receptor beta chains below all came from one sample that was sequenced in a study of T-cell reconstitution after alpha-beta-depleted transplantation in children. Using unique molecular identifiers, the investigators prepared the TCRbeta library. TCRdb reprocessed the PCR reads with MiXCR, giving one entry per CDR3 protein. The table includes fewer than 750,000 distinct CDR3 sequences, over 25% detected once. The sequencing used PBMCs, collected before TCRalphabeta/CD19-depleted stem cell transplant. Every receptor here comes from a boy under two years old with Wiskott-Aldrich syndrome, due to receive a stem cell transplant.

V gene TRBV5-1 combines with J gene TRBJ2-3, with a tentative D call TRBD1 (5 bases). Trimming took off 4 bases at V and 4 bases at J, with 19 bases between the two ends. The germline V gene has CDR1 SGHRS and CDR2 YFSETQ. The CDR3 covers 16 residues. CDR3 sequence reads: CASSPGGARVPDTQYF. For the CDR3, the DNA is TGCGCCAGCAGCCCGGGTGGGGCCAGGGTTCCAGATACGCAGTATTTT.

This chain connects TRBV7-9 to TRBJ2-3; a weak D match, TRBD1 (6 bases). V lost 4 bases to trimming and J lost 11 bases, with 16 bases between them. The germline V gene has CDR1 SEHNR and CDR2 FQNEAQ (reference sequence). The CDR3 extends over 13 amino acids. The chain's CDR3 is CASSSQGILWQYF. The CDR3 DNA sequence: TGTGCCAGCAGCTCTCAGGGGATCCTATGGCAGTATTTT. Variable domain in full (rest from reference TRBV7-9 and TRBJ2-3): DTGVSQNPRHKITKRGQNVTFRCDPISEHNRLYWYRQTLGQGPEFLTYFQNEAQLEKSRLLSDRFSAERPKGSFSTLEIQRTEQGDSAMYLCASSSQGILWQYFGPGTRLTVL.

The CDR3 reads CASTSGETQYF. The CDR3 nucleotides are TGTGCCAGCACTAGCGGCGAGACCCAGTACTTC. This chain joins TRBV12-3 or TRBV12-4 and TRBJ2-5; 7 bases align to TRBD2. V lost 7 bases and J lost 5; bases outside the gene matches: 1. The CDR3 spans 11 residues.

The DNA for the CDR3 is TGTGCCAGCAGTTCAAGACTAGCGCTTTACCAAGAGACCCAGTACTTC. Translating it yields CASSSRLALYQETQYF. This chain uses TRBV12-3 or TRBV12-4 with TRBJ2-5; 8 nucleotides line up with TRBD2. The CDR3 runs to 16 residues. V lost 4 bases, J lost 0 bases, and 7 bases stayed unmatched.

The chain couples TRBV29-1 to TRBJ2-3, with D perhaps TRBD1 or TRBD2 (5 bases each). The CDR3 runs to 13 residues. Germline CDR1 SQVTM, CDR2 ANQGSEA. V was pared by 4 bases and J by 2 bases, with 10 bases between. This CDR3 is CSVGGRYTDTQYF. The CDR3 coding sequence is TGCAGCGTTGGGGGACGGTACACAGATACGCAGTATTTT.

The chain combines TRBV14 with TRBJ2-5, with D possibly matching TRBD1 (5 bases). Trimming shortened V by 1 base and J by 3 bases, and 12 bases separated the two germline ends. The CDR3 is 15 amino acids. Germline V gene data show CDR1 as SGHDN and CDR2 as FVKESK. The CDR3 is CASSQGILREETQYF. In DNA form, the CDR3 reads TGTGCCAGCAGCCAAGGAATTCTCAGGGAAGAGACCCAGTACTTC.

The chain is built from TRBV27 and TRBJ2-7; 8 nucleotides match TRBD2. CDR1 is MNHEY and CDR2 is SMNVEV in the germline V gene (reference sequence). The length of the CDR3 is 15 residues. Trimming at V came to 6 bases and at J to 5 bases, leaving 12 bases not matched to a gene. Here the CDR3 DNA reads TGTGCCAGCAGCCGGCCAGCGGGAGCGTCAAACGAGCAGTACTTC. Its translation: CASSRPAGASNEQYF.

The chain links TRBV5-1 to TRBJ2-1; D is unresolved. The CDR3 is made up of 14 amino acids. Germline CDR1 is SGHRS and CDR2 is YFSETQ. V lost 0 bases and J 6 bases, leaving 10 bases between the germline ends. In DNA form, the CDR3 reads TGCGCCAGCAGCTTGGAAACTTACGCCAATGAGCAGTTCTTC. This gives the protein CASSLETYANEQFF.

This clonotype was recorded once. The chain joins TRBV12-3 or TRBV12-4 to TRBJ2-1, with TRBD2 matching over 13 bases. This CDR3 spans 16 amino acids. With V trimmed by 6 bases and J by 8 bases, 10 bases remained unmatched. The CDR3 spells CASSSGRTSGSYEQFF. The CDR3 DNA follows: TGTGCCAGCAGCTCAGGCCGGACTAGCGGGAGCTATGAGCAGTTCTTC.

In this sample, this clonotype turned up a few times. The chain couples TRBV28 to TRBJ2-5; 11 positions match TRBD1. V was pared by 1 base and J by 4 bases, with 8 bases of the junction left unmatched. This CDR3 spans 17 amino acids. CDR1 and CDR2 from the germline V gene are MDHEN and SYDVKM. CDR3 sequence: CASSLFSGQGAGETQYF. CDR3 DNA: TGTGCCAGCAGTTTATTTTCCGGACAGGGGGCTGGAGAGACCCAGTACTTC.

The J gene is TRBJ2-7, the V gene TRBV20-1; D is ambiguous. The CDR3 sequence is 13 residues long. Germline V gene lookup returns CDR1 DFQATT and CDR2 SNEGSKA (reference sequence). V dropped 1 base and J dropped 1 base, with 8 bases sitting between them. This chain's CDR3 is CSARVELSYEQYF. The CDR3 region has the DNA TGCAGTGCTAGAGTGGAGCTATCCTACGAGCAGTACTTC.

This rearrangement joins TRBV5-1 to TRBJ2-5; 9 positions agree with TRBD1. Germline CDR1 and CDR2: SGHRS and YFSETQ. The trim removed 4 bases at V and 4 bases at J, leaving 11 bases unmatched. The CDR3 is made up of 16 amino acids. The CDR3 region has the DNA TGCGCCAGCAGCACCCGGCCGGGACAGGGAGGAGAGACCCAGTACTTC. Its protein product is CASSTRPGQGGETQYF. Supplemented by reference TRBV5-1 and TRBJ2-5, the full variable domain reads KAGVTQTPRYLIKTRGQQVTLSCSPISGHRSVSWYQQTPGQGLQFLFEYFSETQRNKGNFPGRFSGRQFSNSRSEMNVSTLELGDSALYLCASSTRPGQGGETQYFGPGTRLLVL.

This clonotype was recorded a few times. The chain couples TRBV5-1 to TRBJ2-3, with a weak D call TRBD1 (6 bases). This CDR3 has 16 residues. Per germline, CDR1 SGHRS and CDR2 YFSETQ. V lost 0 bases to trimming and J lost 5 bases, with 16 bases between them. CDR3 DNA sequence: TGCGCCAGCAGCTTGGGCCCCGGACAGACTGGAGATACGCAGTATTTT. Protein: CASSLGPGQTGDTQYF.

The J gene is TRBJ1-5, the V gene TRBV15; D uncertain. V lost 5 bases to trimming and J lost 5 bases, with 10 bases between them. The germline gives CDR1 LNHNV, CDR2 YYDKDF (reference sequence). The CDR3 is made up of 13 amino acids. The CDR3 is CATSPRLDQPQHF. The CDR3 nucleotides are TGTGCCACCAGCCCACGACTGGATCAGCCCCAGCATTTT. Full variable domain (missing parts from reference TRBV15 and TRBJ1-5): DAMVIQNPRYQVTQFGKPVTLSCSQTLNHNVMYWYQQKSSQAPKLLFHYYDKDFNNEADTPDNFQSRRPNTSFCFLDIRSPGLGDTAMYLCATSPRLDQPQHFGDGTRLSIL.

V and J are TRBV20-1 and TRBJ1-2; the match to TRBD1 covers 7 bases. Germline values: CDR1 DFQATT, CDR2 SNEGSKA (reference sequence). V shed 4 bases, J shed 4 bases, and the junction held 6 bases outside the gene matches. The CDR3 spans 13 residues. The CDR3 sequence: CSANSRDSYGYTF. As DNA, the CDR3 is TGCAGTGCTAATTCCCGGGACAGCTATGGCTACACCTTC.

CDR3 protein: CASSRLSGGSYEQYF. The CDR3 nucleotides read TGTGCCAGCAGCCGACTTAGCGGGGGCTCCTACGAGCAGTACTTC. V is TRBV3-1 and J is TRBJ2-7, with 9 bases matching TRBD2. Losses at the gene ends were 4 bases for V and 0 bases for J; bases not matched to a gene: 4. This CDR3 is 15 amino acids long. In germline, CDR1 is LGHDT, CDR2 YNNKEL (reference sequence).

This clonotype was seen a few times. The chain carries TRBV5-1 and TRBJ1-6; 9 nucleotides match TRBD1. J lost 7 bases, V lost 4 bases, and 6 bases had no gene match. In germline, CDR1 is SGHRS, CDR2 YFSETQ. The CDR3 extends over 15 amino acids. In DNA form, the CDR3 reads TGCGCCAGCAGCCGCACACAGGGGGCCAATTCACCCCTCCACTTT. This codes for CASSRTQGANSPLHF.

This clonotype was found a few times. V gene TRBV5-1 combines with J gene TRBJ2-5; maybe TRBD1 (6 bases). The ends were cut back, 0 bases at V and 4 bases at J, with 16 bases in the middle. The germline V gene has CDR1 SGHRS and CDR2 YFSETQ. The CDR3 length is 16 residues. The CDR3 loop reads CASSLVSTTGGETQYF. The CDR3 bases are TGCGCCAGCAGCTTGGTGTCCACGACAGGTGGAGAGACCCAGTACTTC.

The J gene is TRBJ2-1, the V gene TRBV7-9, with a possible D match to TRBD1 (6 bases). The CDR3 totals 15 residues. The germline V gene has CDR1 SEHNR and CDR2 FQNEAQ (reference sequence). Trimming took 5 bases from V and 4 from J, leaving 15 bases between them. The CDR3 nucleotides are TGTGCCAGCAGCCAGGACAGTGGGAATTACAATGAGCAGTTCTTC. Translating gives CASSQDSGNYNEQFF. The entire variable domain, with the rest obtained from reference TRBV7-9 and TRBJ2-1, is as follows: DTGVSQNPRHKITKRGQNVTFRCDPISEHNRLYWYRQTLGQGPEFLTYFQNEAQLEKSRLLSDRFSAERPKGSFSTLEIQRTEQGDSAMYLCASSQDSGNYNEQFFGPGTRLTVL.

The rearrangement joins TRBV20-1 to TRBJ2-7, with D unresolved. Trimming removed 3 bases from V and 3 bases from J, with 12 bases in between. This CDR3 has 13 amino acids. Per the germline V gene, CDR1 is DFQATT and CDR2 is SNEGSKA (reference sequence). The CDR3 coding sequence is TGCAGTGCTAGCGGGCAGGAGTACTACGAGCAGTACTTC. Protein product: CSASGQEYYEQYF.

The chain joins TRBV11-2 to TRBJ2-3; 10 positions agree with TRBD2. The germline V gene has CDR1 SGHAT and CDR2 FQNNGV. Unmatched junction bases numbered 6, after V lost 0 bases and J lost 3 bases. This CDR3 has 17 amino acids. The CDR3 region is CASSLEPSGSFTDTQYF. DNA for the CDR3: TGTGCCAGCAGCTTAGAGCCTAGCGGGAGTTTTACAGATACGCAGTATTTT.

This clonotype was counted between two and nine times. J is TRBJ2-7 and V is TRBV30, with D possibly matching TRBD1 (5 bases). Trimming cost V 6 bases and J 4 bases, with 16 bases left between them. CDR1 and CDR2 from the germline V gene are GTSNPN and SVGIG (reference sequence). This CDR3 comprises 13 residues. CDR3 residues: CACTRGLGYEQYF. CDR3 DNA: TGTGCCTGCACAAGGGGCTTAGGTTACGAGCAGTACTTC.

The DNA for the CDR3 is TGTGCCCATACCCCACAGTCTGGTACAGATACGCAGTATTTT. Residues: CAHTPQSGTDTQYF. The V gene is TRBV27, the J gene TRBJ2-3; D gene ambiguous. CDR1 is MNHEY and CDR2 is SMNVEV in the germline V gene (reference sequence). This CDR3 comprises 14 residues. Trimming stripped 11 bases from V and 3 bases from J, with 18 bases between.

This clonotype has more than one count but fewer than ten. The J gene is TRBJ2-5, the V gene TRBV7-7, with TRBD2 identical over 8 bases. Trimming removed 4 bases from V and 5 bases from J; junction bases left unmatched: 18. Looked up from germline, CDR1 is SSHAT and CDR2 is FNYEAQ (reference sequence). The CDR3 covers 18 residues. CDR3 nucleotide sequence: TGTGCCAGCAGCTCAATTGGCATGAGCGGGAGCTTTCGGGAGACCCAGTACTTC. Translated, it gives CASSSIGMSGSFRETQYF. Together with reference TRBV7-7 and TRBJ2-5, the CDR3 gives the full variable domain: GAGVSQSPRYKVTKRGQDVTLRCDPISSHATLYWYQQALGQGPEFLTYFNYEAQPDKSGLPSDRFSAERPEGSISTLTIQRTEQRDSAMYRCASSSIGMSGSFRETQYFGPGTRLLVL.

The CDR3 sequence: CASSQREDYNEQFF. The CDR3 region has the DNA TGCGCCAGCAGCCAGCGGGAGGACTACAATGAGCAGTTCTTC. V usage is TRBV5-1 and J usage is TRBJ2-1, with TRBD2 identical over 9 bases. The length of the CDR3 is 14 residues. J lost 3 bases, V lost 4 bases, and 2 bases had no gene match. From germline, CDR1 is SGHRS and CDR2 YFSETQ.

The CDR3 protein is CASSSPRDGAIRNIQYF. As DNA, the CDR3 is TGTGCCAGCAGTTCCCCCCGGGACGGGGCCATACGGAACATTCAGTACTTC. The chain employs TRBV12-3 or TRBV12-4 and TRBJ2-4; tentatively, D is TRBD1 or TRBD2 (5 bases each). Between the trimmed V and J ends, which lost 4 bases and 7 bases, there was a span of 23 bases. The CDR3 sequence is 17 residues long.

This clonotype was observed a handful of times. CDR3 sequence reads: CASSLVMRVEQYF. CDR3 nucleotides: TGTGCCAGCAGCTTAGTTATGAGGGTCGAGCAGTACTTC. This sequence joins TRBV7-2 and TRBJ2-7; D is perhaps TRBD2 (5 bases). Looked up from germline, CDR1 is SGHTA and CDR2 is FQGNSA. This CDR3 region has 13 residues. Trimming took off 1 base at V and 6 bases at J, with 10 bases between the two ends.